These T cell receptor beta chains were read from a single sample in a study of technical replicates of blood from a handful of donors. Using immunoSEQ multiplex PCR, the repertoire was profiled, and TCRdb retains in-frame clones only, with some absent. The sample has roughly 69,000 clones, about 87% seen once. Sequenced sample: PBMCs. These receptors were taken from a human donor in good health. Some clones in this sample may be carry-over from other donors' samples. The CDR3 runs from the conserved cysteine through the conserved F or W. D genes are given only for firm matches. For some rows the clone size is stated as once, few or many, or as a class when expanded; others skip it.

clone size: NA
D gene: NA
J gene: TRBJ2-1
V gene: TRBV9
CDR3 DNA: TGTGCCAGCAGCGTATATGACAGCGCCAATGAGCAGTTCTTC
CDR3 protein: CASSVYDSANEQFF

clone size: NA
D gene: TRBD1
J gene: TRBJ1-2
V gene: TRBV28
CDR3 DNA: TGTGCCAGCAGTTTACAGGGGGCAGGTGGCTACACCTTC
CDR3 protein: CASSLQGAGGYTF

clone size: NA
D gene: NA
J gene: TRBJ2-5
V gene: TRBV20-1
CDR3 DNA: TGCAGTGCTAGTCAGAAGACCCAGTACTTC
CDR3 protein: CSASQKTQYF

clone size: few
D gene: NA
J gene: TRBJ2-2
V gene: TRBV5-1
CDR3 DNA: TGCGCCAGCAGCTTCCAGGGGTTGGACACCGGGGAGCTGTTTTTT
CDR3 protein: CASSFQGLDTGELFF

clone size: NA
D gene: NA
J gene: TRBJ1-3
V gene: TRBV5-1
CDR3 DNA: TGCGCCAGCAGCTTGGCCGTTTTAGGGGGGGCAAGGAACACCATATATTTT
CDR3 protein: CASSLAVLGGARNTIYF

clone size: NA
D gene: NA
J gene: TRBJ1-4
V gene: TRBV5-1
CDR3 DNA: TGCGCCAGCAGCGTACAGGGTGGCGGTAATGAAAAACTGTTTTTT
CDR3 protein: CASSVQGGGNEKLFF

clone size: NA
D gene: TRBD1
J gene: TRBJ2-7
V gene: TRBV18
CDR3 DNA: TGTGCCAGCTCACAACAGTTGAGACAGGGAGCGCTCGAGCAGTACTTC
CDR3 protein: CASSQQLRQGALEQYF

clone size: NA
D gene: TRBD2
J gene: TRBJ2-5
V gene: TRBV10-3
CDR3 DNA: TGTGCCATCAGTCAGACTAGCTTAGAGACCCAGTACTTC
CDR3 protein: CAISQTSLETQYF

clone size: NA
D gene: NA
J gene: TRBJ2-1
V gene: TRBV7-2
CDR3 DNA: TGTGCCAGCAGCGTTAGCGGACTGGGGAATGAGCAGTTCTTC
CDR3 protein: CASSVSGLGNEQFF

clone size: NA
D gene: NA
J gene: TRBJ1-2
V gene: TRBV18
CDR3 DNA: TGTGCCAGCTCACCCGGGGAGGGCTATGGCTACACCTTC
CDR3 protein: CASSPGEGYGYTF

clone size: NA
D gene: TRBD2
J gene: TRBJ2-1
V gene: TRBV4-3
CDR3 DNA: TGCGCCAGCAGCCAAGTAGGAGGGAGGGCCAATGAGCAGTTCTTC
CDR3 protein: CASSQVGGRANEQFF

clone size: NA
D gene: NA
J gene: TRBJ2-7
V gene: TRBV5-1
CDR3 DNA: TGCGCCAGCAGCATTGGCCAGACGGGCGAGCAGTACTTC
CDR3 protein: CASSIGQTGEQYF

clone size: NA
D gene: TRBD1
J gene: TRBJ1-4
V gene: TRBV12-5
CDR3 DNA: TGTGCTAGTGGTTTGGTCGTTCGGGACAGGGCAACTAATGAAAAACTGTTTTTT
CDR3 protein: CASGLVVRDRATNEKLFF

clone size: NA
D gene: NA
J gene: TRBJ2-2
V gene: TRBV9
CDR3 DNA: TGTGCCAGCAGCGCCAGACAGTCGCTGAACACCGGGGAGCTGTTTTTT
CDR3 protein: CASSARQSLNTGELFF

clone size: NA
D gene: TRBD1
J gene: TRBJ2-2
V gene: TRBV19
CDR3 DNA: TGTGCCAGTAGGAGGGACAGTTACACCGGGGAGCTGTTTTTT
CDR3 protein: CASRRDSYTGELFF

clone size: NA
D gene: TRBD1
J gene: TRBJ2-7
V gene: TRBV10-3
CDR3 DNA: TGTGCCACGGGCGGGACAGGCACCTACGAGCAGTACTTC
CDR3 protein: CATGGTGTYEQYF

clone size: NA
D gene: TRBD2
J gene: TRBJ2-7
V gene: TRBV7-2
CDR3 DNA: TGTGCCAGCAGCTTACGGCGGGGGTACGAGCAGTACTTC
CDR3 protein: CASSLRRGYEQYF

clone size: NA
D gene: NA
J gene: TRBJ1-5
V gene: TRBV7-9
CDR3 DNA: TGTGCCAGCAGCCAGCAGGGCGGTTACAATCAGCCCCAGCATTTT
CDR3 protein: CASSQQGGYNQPQHF

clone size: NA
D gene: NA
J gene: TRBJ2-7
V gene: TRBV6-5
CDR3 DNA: TGTGCCAGCACCAAGTCGCCTCGGTACGAGCAGTACTTC
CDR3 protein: CASTKSPRYEQYF

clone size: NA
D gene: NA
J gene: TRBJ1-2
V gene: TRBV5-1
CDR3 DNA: TGCGCCAGCAGATCGGTCACCCCGGGACACAACTATGGCTACACCTTC
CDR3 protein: CASRSVTPGHNYGYTF

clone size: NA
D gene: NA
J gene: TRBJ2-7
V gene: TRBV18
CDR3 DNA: TGTGCCAGCTCACCATCAGGGGCGCAGTACTTC
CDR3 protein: CASSPSGAQYF

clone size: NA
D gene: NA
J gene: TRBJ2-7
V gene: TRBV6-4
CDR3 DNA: TGTGCCAGCACCGAAGGTGAGAAGGGGTTTGCCTACGAGCAGTACTTC
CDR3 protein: CASTEGEKGFAYEQYF

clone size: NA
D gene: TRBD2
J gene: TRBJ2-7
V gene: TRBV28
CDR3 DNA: TGTGCCAGCAGGACGGGGACTAGCCTACTCGAGCAGTACTTC
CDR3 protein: CASRTGTSLLEQYF

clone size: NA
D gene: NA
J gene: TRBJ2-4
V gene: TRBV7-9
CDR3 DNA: TGTGCCAGCAGCTTAGCGGATGGGAGTAGGAACATTCAGTACTTC
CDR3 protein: CASSLADGSRNIQYF

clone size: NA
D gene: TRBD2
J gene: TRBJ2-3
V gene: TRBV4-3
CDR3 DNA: TGCGCCAGCAGCGGAAGTGGGTTTGCGGGGGGGCTCGCAGATACGCAGTATTTT
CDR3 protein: CASSGSGFAGGLADTQYF

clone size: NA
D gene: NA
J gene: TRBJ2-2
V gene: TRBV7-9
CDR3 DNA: TGTGCCAGCGGACACGGGGGAACCGGGGAGCTGTTTTTT
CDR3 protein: CASGHGGTGELFF

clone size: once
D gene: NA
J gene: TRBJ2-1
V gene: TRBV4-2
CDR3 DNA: TGTGCCAGCAGCCAAGGGCTTGTCGTGACTACATCCTACAATGAGCAGTTCTTC
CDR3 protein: CASSQGLVVTTSYNEQFF

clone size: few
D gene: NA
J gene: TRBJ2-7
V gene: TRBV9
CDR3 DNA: TGTGCCAGCAGCCCGGGGTCGGGATCCTACGAGCAGTACTTC
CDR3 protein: CASSPGSGSYEQYF

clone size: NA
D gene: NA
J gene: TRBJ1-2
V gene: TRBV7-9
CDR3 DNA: TGTGCCAGCAGAACGGGCCCGGGGGGCTACACCTTC
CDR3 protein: CASRTGPGGYTF

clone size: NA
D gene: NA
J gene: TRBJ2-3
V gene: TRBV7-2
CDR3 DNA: TGTGCCAGCAGCTTATTGCCCCAGGGTCCAGATACGCAGTATTTT
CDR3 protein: CASSLLPQGPDTQYF

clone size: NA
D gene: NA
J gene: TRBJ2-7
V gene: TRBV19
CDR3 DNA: TGTGCCAGTAGTATTTACAGCGGTTGGTACGAGCAGTACTTC
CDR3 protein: CASSIYSGWYEQYF

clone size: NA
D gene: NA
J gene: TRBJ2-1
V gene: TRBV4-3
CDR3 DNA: TGCGCCAGCAGCCAAGGCGGGGAAGGGAAGCAGTTCTTC
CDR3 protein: CASSQGGEGKQFF

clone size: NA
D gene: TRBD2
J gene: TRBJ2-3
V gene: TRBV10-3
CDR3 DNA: TGTGCCACTGAGCGGGAGCCCAGCACAGATACGCAGTATTTT
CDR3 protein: CATEREPSTDTQYF

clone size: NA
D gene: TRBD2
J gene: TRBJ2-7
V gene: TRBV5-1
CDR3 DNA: TGCGCCAGCAGCTTGACTAGCGGGAGCGGGGCAATCGAGCAGTACTTC
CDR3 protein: CASSLTSGSGAIEQYF

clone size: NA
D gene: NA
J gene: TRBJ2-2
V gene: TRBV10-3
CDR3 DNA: TGTGCCATCAGTGATGGACAACCGAACACCGGGGAGCTGTTTTTT
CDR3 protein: CAISDGQPNTGELFF

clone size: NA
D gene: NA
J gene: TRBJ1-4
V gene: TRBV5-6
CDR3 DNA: TGTGCCAGCAGCCAAAGAGGTGGTGGGGAAAAACTGTTTTTT
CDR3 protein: CASSQRGGGEKLFF

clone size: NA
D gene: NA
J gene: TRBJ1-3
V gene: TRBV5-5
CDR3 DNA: TGTGCCAGCAGCTTCGCCAACAGGGTAGGGGTCTCTGGAAACACCATATATTTT
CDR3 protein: CASSFANRVGVSGNTIYF

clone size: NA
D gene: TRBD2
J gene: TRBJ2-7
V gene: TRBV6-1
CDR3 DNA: TGTGCCAGCAGTGCCACAATTAGCGGGCTCTACGAGCAGTACTTC
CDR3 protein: CASSATISGLYEQYF

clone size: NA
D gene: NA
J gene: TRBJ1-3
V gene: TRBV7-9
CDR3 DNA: TGTGCCAGCAGCCCCAGGGGCTTCTCTGGAAACACCATATATTTT
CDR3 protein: CASSPRGFSGNTIYF

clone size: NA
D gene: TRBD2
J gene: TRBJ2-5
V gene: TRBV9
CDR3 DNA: TGTGCCAGCAGCTTACTAGCGATTCAAGAGACCCAGTACTTC
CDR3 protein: CASSLLAIQETQYF

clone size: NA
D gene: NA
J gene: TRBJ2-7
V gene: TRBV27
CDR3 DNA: TGTGCCAGCAGTCGAACAGGAGCATACGAGCAGTACTTC
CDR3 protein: CASSRTGAYEQYF

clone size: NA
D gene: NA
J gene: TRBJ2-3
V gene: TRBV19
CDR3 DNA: TGTGCCAGTAGTATTTCCCTCAGGGATACGCAGTATTTT
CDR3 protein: CASSISLRDTQYF

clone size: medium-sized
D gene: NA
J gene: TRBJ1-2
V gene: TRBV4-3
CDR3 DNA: TGCGCCAGCAGCCCAGAAGAGGAGGGAAACTATGGCTACACCTTC
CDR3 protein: CASSPEEEGNYGYTF

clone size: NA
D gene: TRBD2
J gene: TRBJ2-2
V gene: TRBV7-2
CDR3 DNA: TGTGCCAGCAGCCACGGACTAGCGGGAGTCGCCGGGGAGCTGTTTTTT
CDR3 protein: CASSHGLAGVAGELFF

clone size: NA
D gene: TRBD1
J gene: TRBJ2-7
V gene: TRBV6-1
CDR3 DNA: TGTGCCAGCAGACTATCCGGGACAGGGCCCTACGAGCAGTACTTC
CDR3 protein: CASRLSGTGPYEQYF

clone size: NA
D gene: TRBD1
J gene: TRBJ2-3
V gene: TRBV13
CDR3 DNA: TGTGCCAGCAGCTTACTAGGACAGGGCACAGATACGCAGTATTTT
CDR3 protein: CASSLLGQGTDTQYF

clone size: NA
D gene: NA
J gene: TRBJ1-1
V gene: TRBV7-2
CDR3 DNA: TGTGCCAGCAGCTCAACCGGGACACAGATGAACACTGAAGCTTTCTTT
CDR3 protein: CASSSTGTQMNTEAFF

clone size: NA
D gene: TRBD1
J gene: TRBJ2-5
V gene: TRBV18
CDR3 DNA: TGTGCCAGCTCAAACAACAGGGGACCCCCAGAGACCCAGTACTTC
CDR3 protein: CASSNNRGPPETQYF

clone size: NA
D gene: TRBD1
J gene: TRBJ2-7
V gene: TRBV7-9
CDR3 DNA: TGTGCCAGCAGCTACAGGGGCAACTACGAGCAGTACTTC
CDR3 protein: CASSYRGNYEQYF

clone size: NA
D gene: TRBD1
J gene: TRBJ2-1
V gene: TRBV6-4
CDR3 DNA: TGTGCCAGCAGTGACTCGACAGGGGGGAACAATGAGCAGTTCTTC
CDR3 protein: CASSDSTGGNNEQFF

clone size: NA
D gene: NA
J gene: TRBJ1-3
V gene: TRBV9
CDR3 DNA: TGTGCCAGCAGCGCCATCGGACTGATCTCTGGAAACACCATATATTTT
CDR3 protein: CASSAIGLISGNTIYF

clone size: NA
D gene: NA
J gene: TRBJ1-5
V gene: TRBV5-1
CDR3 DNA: TGCGCCAGCAGCTCGATGACAGCCACCTTGGAGCCCCAGCATTTT
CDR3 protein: CASSSMTATLEPQHF

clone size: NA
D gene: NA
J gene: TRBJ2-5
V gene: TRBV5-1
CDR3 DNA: TGCGCCAGCAGCTTGGGAGCCAGGGGGGCGTTCCAAGAGACCCAGTACTTC
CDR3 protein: CASSLGARGAFQETQYF

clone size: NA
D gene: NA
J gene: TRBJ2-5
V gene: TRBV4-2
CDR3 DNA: TGTGCCAGCAGCCAAGTCTTCGGCGGAGACTTACAAGAGACCCAGTACTTC
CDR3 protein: CASSQVFGGDLQETQYF

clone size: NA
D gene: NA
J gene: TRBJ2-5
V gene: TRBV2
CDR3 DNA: TGTGCCAGCAGTGACAACAGGGCGGAGACCCAGTACTTC
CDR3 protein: CASSDNRAETQYF

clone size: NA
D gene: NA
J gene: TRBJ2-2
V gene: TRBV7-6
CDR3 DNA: TGTGCCAGCAGCTCGCGGACAGTGAACACCGGGGAGCTGTTTTTT
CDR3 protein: CASSSRTVNTGELFF

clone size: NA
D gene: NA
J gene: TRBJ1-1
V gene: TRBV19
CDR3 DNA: TGTGCCAGTAGTATCCAGGTTATCGCTTTCTTT
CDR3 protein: CASSIQVIAFF

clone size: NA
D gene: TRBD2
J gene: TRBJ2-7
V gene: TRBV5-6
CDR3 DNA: TGTGCCAGCAGCTTGGGTCAGCGGGAGTACTACGAGCAGTACTTC
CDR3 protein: CASSLGQREYYEQYF

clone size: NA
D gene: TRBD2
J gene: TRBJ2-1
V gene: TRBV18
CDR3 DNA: TGTGCCAGCTCAAGGACTAGCGGGGGGACCTCCTACAATGAGCAGTTCTTC
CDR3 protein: CASSRTSGGTSYNEQFF

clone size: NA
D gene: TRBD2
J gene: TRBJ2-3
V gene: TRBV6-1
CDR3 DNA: TGTGCCAGCAGTGAACCTAGCGGAAGCACAGATACGCAGTATTTT
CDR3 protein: CASSEPSGSTDTQYF